This is a list of T cell receptor beta chains from one sample in a study of cytomegalovirus exposure and HLA in healthy donors. The method was immunoSEQ multiplex PCR; TCRdb's version includes in-frame clones alone and lacks a portion of them. The data hold more than 95,000 clones, with around 69% observed a single time. Sequenced sample: PBMCs. The receptor source for this set is a man aged 50 to 60 in good health and CMV-seropositive. Each CDR3 is given with its conserved first and last residue. Each record gives: V gene, clone size, D gene, J gene, CDR3 protein, CDR3 DNA. The D gene is left open where the match is weak. Expanded clones get a size class; other rows say once, few or many, or leave the size out.

TRBV15	NA	TRBD1	TRBJ2-1	CATMVGTRDRNNEQFF	TGTGCCACCATGGTGGGGACCCGGGACAGAAACAATGAGCAGTTCTTC
TRBV18	NA	TRBD1	TRBJ2-5	CASSPGQGAIIAQYF	TGTGCCAGCTCACCAGGACAGGGGGCGATAATAGCCCAGTACTTC
TRBV12-5	NA	TRBD1	TRBJ2-1	CASGPGQGGNEQFF	TGTGCTAGTGGCCCGGGACAGGGGGGCAATGAGCAGTTCTTC
TRBV25-1	NA	TRBD1	TRBJ2-2	CASSEAPRTGSTGELFF	TGTGCCAGCAGTGAGGCTCCGCGGACAGGGAGCACCGGGGAGCTGTTTTTT
TRBV4-1	NA	NA	TRBJ2-4	CASTPEGWVGNIQYF	TGCGCCAGCACTCCCGAGGGCTGGGTGGGAAACATTCAGTACTTC
TRBV28	NA	NA	TRBJ1-2	CASSLRNYGYTF	TGTGCCAGCAGTTTACGGAACTATGGCTACACCTTC
TRBV18	few	NA	TRBJ1-1	CASSEGMNTEAFF	TGTGCCAGCTCGGAGGGGATGAACACTGAAGCTTTCTTT
TRBV19	NA	NA	TRBJ2-5	CASSPKQGLTRETQYF	TGTGCCAGTAGTCCTAAGCAGGGCCTTACCAGGGAGACCCAGTACTTC
TRBV19	NA	NA	TRBJ1-5	CASRIGRGGDSNQPQHF	TGTGCCAGTAGAATTGGGCGGGGGGGGGATAGCAATCAGCCCCAGCATTTT
TRBV6-1	once	TRBD1	TRBJ1-1	CASTATGAEAFF	TGTGCCAGCACCGCGACAGGGGCTGAAGCTTTCTTT
TRBV19	few	NA	TRBJ2-2	CASSIVTTGDTGELFF	TGTGCCAGTAGTATAGTAACGACGGGGGACACCGGGGAGCTGTTTTTT
TRBV7-9	NA	TRBD1	TRBJ2-3	CASSLTGADTQYF	TGTGCCAGCAGCTTAACAGGGGCAGATACGCAGTATTTT
TRBV7-9	NA	NA	TRBJ2-7	CASSLPGPYEQYF	TGTGCCAGCAGCTTGCCAGGGCCCTACGAGCAGTACTTC
TRBV28	NA	NA	TRBJ2-1	CASTGVGSYNEQFF	TGTGCCAGCACGGGGGTAGGTTCCTACAATGAGCAGTTCTTC
TRBV7-2	NA	NA	TRBJ2-2	CASSSHGRTNTGELFF	TGTGCCAGCAGCTCCCATGGGCGAACGAACACCGGGGAGCTGTTTTTT
TRBV7-2	few	NA	TRBJ2-3	CASSLATRNRDTQYF	TGTGCCAGCAGCTTAGCCACTAGGAACCGAGATACGCAGTATTTT
TRBV28	NA	NA	TRBJ2-6	CASSYHFSGANVLTF	TGTGCCAGCAGTTATCACTTCTCTGGGGCCAACGTCCTGACTTTC
TRBV12-5	few	NA	TRBJ1-1	CASGTGWVEAFF	TGTGCTAGTGGTACGGGGTGGGTCGAAGCTTTCTTT
TRBV5-1	few	TRBD1	TRBJ2-1	CASSYGDSSYNEQFF	TGCGCCAGCAGCTACGGGGACAGCTCCTACAATGAGCAGTTCTTC
TRBV11-2	once	NA	TRBJ2-3	CASSFSADTQYF	TGTGCCAGCAGCTTCTCGGCAGATACGCAGTATTTT
TRBV11-3	NA	TRBD1	TRBJ1-2	CASSRTDRGANYGYTF	TGTGCCAGCAGCCGGACCGACAGGGGAGCTAACTATGGCTACACCTTC
TRBV5-6	NA	TRBD1	TRBJ2-1	CASSAGTRQGFDEQFF	TGTGCCAGCAGCGCGGGAACGAGACAGGGGTTCGATGAGCAGTTCTTC
TRBV6-5	few	NA	TRBJ2-3	CASSYLGAASTDTQYF	TGTGCCAGCAGTTACTTAGGGGCAGCTAGCACAGATACGCAGTATTTT
TRBV2	NA	TRBD1	TRBJ2-6	CASRASTGSPSGANVLTF	TGTGCCAGCAGGGCATCGACAGGGTCCCCCTCTGGGGCCAACGTCCTGACTTTC
TRBV7-9	NA	NA	TRBJ2-6	CASSPRGIGANVLTF	TGTGCCAGCAGCCCTAGGGGGATTGGGGCCAACGTCCTGACTTTC
TRBV11-2	NA	TRBD1	TRBJ1-2	CASRLQGGQDYGYTF	TGTGCCAGCCGGCTACAGGGGGGTCAAGACTATGGCTACACCTTC
TRBV6-4	NA	NA	TRBJ2-3	CASSDSGGTDEDTQYF	TGTGCCAGCAGTGACTCCGGGGGAACAGATGAGGATACGCAGTATTTT
TRBV9	NA	TRBD1	TRBJ2-7	CASSVIRDRDYEQYF	TGTGCCAGCAGCGTAATCCGGGACAGGGATTACGAGCAGTACTTC
TRBV7-9	once	TRBD1	TRBJ1-4	CASSLSERGRLFF	TGTGCCAGCAGCTTATCGGAGAGGGGGCGACTGTTTTTT
TRBV10-3	NA	TRBD1	TRBJ2-3	CAISGDRGGGTDTQYF	TGTGCCATCAGTGGGGACAGGGGTGGGGGCACAGATACGCAGTATTTT
TRBV7-9	few	NA	TRBJ1-1	CASSLALGVRTEAFF	TGTGCCAGCAGCTTAGCGCTAGGGGTTCGCACTGAAGCTTTCTTT
TRBV11-2	NA	TRBD2	TRBJ2-7	CASSAQLAGGSYEQYF	TGTGCCAGCAGCGCACAACTAGCGGGAGGGAGTTACGAGCAGTACTTC
TRBV5-4	NA	TRBD2	TRBJ2-1	CASSLGGLAGYNEQFF	TGTGCCAGCAGCTTGGGGGGACTAGCGGGGTACAATGAGCAGTTCTTC
TRBV19	NA	TRBD2	TRBJ2-2	CASSPAGTSGGPNTGELFF	TGTGCCAGTAGCCCGGCCGGGACTAGCGGGGGGCCGAACACCGGGGAGCTGTTTTTT
TRBV28	NA	NA	TRBJ1-4	CASSLQRGAGVFF	TGTGCCAGCAGCCTCCAACGGGGGGCAGGGGTGTTTTTT
TRBV27	few	TRBD1	TRBJ2-4	CASSSGGRGKNIQYF	TGTGCCAGCAGCTCAGGGGGCAGAGGCAAAAACATTCAGTACTTC
TRBV5-1	NA	TRBD1	TRBJ2-7	CASSLQGATGEQYF	TGCGCCAGCAGCTTACAGGGGGCAACGGGAGAGCAGTACTTC
TRBV4-3	NA	TRBD2	TRBJ2-7	CASSQASGGEQYF	TGCGCCAGCAGCCAAGCCTCGGGGGGGGAGCAGTACTTC
TRBV4-3	few	NA	TRBJ2-2	CASSQDTVSTGELFF	TGCGCCAGCAGCCAAGATACAGTTTCCACCGGGGAGCTGTTTTTT
TRBV7-9	few	NA	TRBJ2-7	CASSFPGSEQYF	TGTGCCAGCAGCTTCCCAGGCTCCGAGCAGTACTTC
TRBV25-1	NA	TRBD1	TRBJ2-7	CASRMDRDHEQYF	TGTGCCAGCAGGATGGACAGGGACCACGAGCAGTACTTC
TRBV7-2	NA	NA	TRBJ1-1	CASSSRPGGMNTEAFF	TGTGCCAGCAGCTCTCGGCCGGGTGGCATGAACACTGAAGCTTTCTTT
TRBV2	NA	NA	TRBJ2-4	CASSEAGENIQYF	TGTGCCAGCAGTGAAGCGGGCGAAAACATTCAGTACTTC
TRBV6-5	NA	NA	TRBJ1-4	CASSVAGATNEKLFF	TGTGCCAGCAGTGTTGCAGGGGCCACTAATGAAAAACTGTTTTTT
TRBV25-1	once	NA	TRBJ2-7	CASSEYAKTSSYEQYF	TGTGCCAGCAGTGAATATGCCAAGACAAGCTCCTACGAGCAGTACTTC
TRBV19	NA	NA	TRBJ1-2	CASSIATRFRGYYGYTF	TGTGCCAGTAGTATAGCGACCCGATTCAGAGGGTATTATGGCTACACCTTC
TRBV6-1	few	TRBD1	TRBJ1-5	CASSEVNRGSQPQHF	TGTGCCAGCAGTGAAGTAAACAGGGGTTCTCAGCCCCAGCATTTT
TRBV6-5	NA	NA	TRBJ2-2	CASSPPGGPGELFF	TGTGCCAGCAGTCCCCCCGGAGGACCAGGGGAGCTGTTTTTT
TRBV5-5	NA	NA	TRBJ2-7	CASSFGQPYEQYF	TGTGCCAGCAGCTTTGGACAGCCCTACGAGCAGTACTTC
TRBV7-2	NA	NA	TRBJ2-1	CASSSHLPRTVSEQFF	TGTGCCAGCAGCTCCCACCTTCCAAGGACAGTTAGTGAGCAGTTCTTC